The clone carrying this TCR beta chain has more than one count but fewer than ten. What it binds is not known. The sample originates from a study of beta chain features in type 1 diabetes. This CDR3 has 13 amino acids. Germline CDR1 is SGHTA and CDR2 is FQGNSA. V lost 5 bases, J lost 5 bases, and 12 bases lay in between. General observations from the study: Type 1 diabetes patients showed fewer insertions and more deletions at VDJ junctions.

The isolated RNA, all of it, was reverse transcribed, so expressed TCRB transcripts were what got sequenced. Produced via immunoSEQ multiplex PCR; TCRdb's table is partial and in-frame only. The sample shows over 150,000 clones, less than 9.5% of them seen only once. The gene calls are TRBV7-2 and TRBJ1-1, with unresolved D. The receptor's source is a man aged 18 to 29 in good health. Sample: central memory CD4+ T cells from blood. CDR3 sequence reads: CASSPGPATEAFF. CDR3 sequence (DNA): TGTGCCAGCAGCCCTGGGCCGGCGACTGAAGCTTTCTTT.